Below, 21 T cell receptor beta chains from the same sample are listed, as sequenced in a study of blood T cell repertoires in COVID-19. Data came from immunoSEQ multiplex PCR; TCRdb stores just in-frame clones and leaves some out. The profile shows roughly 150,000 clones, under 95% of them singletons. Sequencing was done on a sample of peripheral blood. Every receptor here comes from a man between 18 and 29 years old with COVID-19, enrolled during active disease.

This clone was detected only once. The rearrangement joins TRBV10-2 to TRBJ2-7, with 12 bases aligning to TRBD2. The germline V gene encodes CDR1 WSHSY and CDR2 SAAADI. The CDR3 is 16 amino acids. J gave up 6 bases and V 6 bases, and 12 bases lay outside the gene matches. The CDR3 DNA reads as TGCGCCAGCAGCCTCCAATTCGTGACTAGCGGGAGCGAGCAGTACTTC. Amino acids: CASSLQFVTSGSEQYF.

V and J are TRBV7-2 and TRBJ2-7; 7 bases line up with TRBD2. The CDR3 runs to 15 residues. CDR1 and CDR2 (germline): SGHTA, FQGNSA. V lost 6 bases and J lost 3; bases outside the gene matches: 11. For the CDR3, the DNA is TGTGCCAGCAGACAATGGGCGGGAGCGAACTACGAGCAGTACTTC. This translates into CASRQWAGANYEQYF.

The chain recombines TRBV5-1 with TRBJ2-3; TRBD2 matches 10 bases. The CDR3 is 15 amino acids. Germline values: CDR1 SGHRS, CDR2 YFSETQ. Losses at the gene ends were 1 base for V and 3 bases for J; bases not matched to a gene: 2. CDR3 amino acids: CASSLSGRGTDTQYF. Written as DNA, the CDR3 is TGCGCCAGCAGCTTGAGCGGGAGGGGGACAGATACGCAGTATTTT.

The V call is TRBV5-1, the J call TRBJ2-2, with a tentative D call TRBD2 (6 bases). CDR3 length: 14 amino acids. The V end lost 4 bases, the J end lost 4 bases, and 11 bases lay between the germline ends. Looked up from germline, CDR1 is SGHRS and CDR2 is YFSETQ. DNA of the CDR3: TGCGCCAGCAGCCCAGACGGGGGCACCGGGGAGCTGTTTTTT. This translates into CASSPDGGTGELFF.

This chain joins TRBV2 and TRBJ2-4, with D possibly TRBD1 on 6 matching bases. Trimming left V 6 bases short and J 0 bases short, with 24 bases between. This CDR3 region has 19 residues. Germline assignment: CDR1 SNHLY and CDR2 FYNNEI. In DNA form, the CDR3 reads TGTGCCAGCAGGACAGGTCCTACACCCTCCTTAATAGCCAAAAACATTCAGTACTTC. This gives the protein CASRTGPTPSLIAKNIQYF.

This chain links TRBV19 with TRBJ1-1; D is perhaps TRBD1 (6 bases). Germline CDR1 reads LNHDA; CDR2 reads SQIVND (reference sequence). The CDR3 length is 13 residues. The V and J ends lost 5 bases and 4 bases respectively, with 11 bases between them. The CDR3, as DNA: TGTGCCAGTAGTCTGGGACACCCCACTGAAGCTTTCTTT. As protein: CASSLGHPTEAFF.

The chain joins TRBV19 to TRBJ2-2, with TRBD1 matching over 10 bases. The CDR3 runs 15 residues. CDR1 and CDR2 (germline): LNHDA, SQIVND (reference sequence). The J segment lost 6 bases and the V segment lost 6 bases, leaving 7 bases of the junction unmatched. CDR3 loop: CASSRTGGSSGELFF. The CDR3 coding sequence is TGTGCCAGTAGCAGGACAGGGGGTTCCTCCGGGGAGCTGTTTTTT.

The CDR3 loop is CASSPWTGSGTETQYF. The CDR3 nucleotides are TGTGCCAGCAGCCCATGGACAGGGAGTGGGACGGAGACCCAGTACTTC. This sequence joins TRBV7-2 and TRBJ2-5; 8 bases align to TRBD1. After removal of 5 bases from V and 5 bases from J, the junction contained 13 bases not matched to a gene. Germline CDR1 is SGHTA and CDR2 is FQGNSA. The CDR3 has 16 residues.

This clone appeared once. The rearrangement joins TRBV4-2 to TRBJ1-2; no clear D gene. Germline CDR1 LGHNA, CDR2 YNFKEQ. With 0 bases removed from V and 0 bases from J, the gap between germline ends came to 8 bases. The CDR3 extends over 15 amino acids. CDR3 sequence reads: CASSQDIEANYGYTF. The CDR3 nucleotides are TGTGCCAGCAGCCAAGATATAGAAGCTAACTATGGCTACACCTTC.

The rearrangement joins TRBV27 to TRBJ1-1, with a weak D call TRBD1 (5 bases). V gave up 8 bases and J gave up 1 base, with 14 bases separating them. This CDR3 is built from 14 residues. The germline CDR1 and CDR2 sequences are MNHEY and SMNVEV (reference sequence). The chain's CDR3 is CASGMTARNTEAFF. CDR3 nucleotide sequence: TGTGCCAGCGGGATGACAGCACGGAACACTGAAGCTTTCTTT.

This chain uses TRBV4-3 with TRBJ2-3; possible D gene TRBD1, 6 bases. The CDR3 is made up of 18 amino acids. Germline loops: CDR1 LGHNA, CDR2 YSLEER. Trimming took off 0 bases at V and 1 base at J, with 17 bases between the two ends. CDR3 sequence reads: CASSQEFFEAGGTDTQYF. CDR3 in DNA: TGCGCCAGCAGCCAAGAATTCTTTGAGGCAGGGGGCACAGATACGCAGTATTTT.

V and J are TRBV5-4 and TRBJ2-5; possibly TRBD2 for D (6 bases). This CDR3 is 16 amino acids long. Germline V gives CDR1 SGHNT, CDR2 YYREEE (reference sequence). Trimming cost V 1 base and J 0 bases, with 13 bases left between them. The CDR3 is CASSLLTGGYQETQYF. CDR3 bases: TGTGCCAGCAGCTTGCTTACCGGAGGGTACCAAGAGACCCAGTACTTC.

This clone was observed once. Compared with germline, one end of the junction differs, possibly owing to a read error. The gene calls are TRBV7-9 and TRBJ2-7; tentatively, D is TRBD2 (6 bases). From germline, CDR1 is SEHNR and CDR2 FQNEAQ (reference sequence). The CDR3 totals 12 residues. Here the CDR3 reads CASSLARGRPDF. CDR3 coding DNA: TGTGCCAGCAGCTTAGCGCGGGGACGACCAGACTTC.

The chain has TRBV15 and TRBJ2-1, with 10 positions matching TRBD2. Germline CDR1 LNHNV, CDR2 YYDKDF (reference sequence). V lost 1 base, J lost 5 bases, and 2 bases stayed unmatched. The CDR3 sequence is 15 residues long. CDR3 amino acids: CATSRGGLADNEQFF. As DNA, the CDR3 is TGTGCCACCAGCAGAGGCGGACTAGCGGACAATGAGCAGTTCTTC. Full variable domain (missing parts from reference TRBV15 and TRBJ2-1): DAMVIQNPRYQVTQFGKPVTLSCSQTLNHNVMYWYQQKSSQAPKLLFHYYDKDFNNEADTPDNFQSRRPNTSFCFLDIRSPGLGDTAMYLCATSRGGLADNEQFFGPGTRLTVL.

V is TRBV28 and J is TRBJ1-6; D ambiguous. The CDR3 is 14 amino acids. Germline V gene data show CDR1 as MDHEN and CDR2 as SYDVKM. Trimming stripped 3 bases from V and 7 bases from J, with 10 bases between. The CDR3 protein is CASSFLTRNSPLHF. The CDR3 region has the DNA TGTGCCAGCAGTTTCCTGACAAGAAATTCACCCCTCCACTTT.

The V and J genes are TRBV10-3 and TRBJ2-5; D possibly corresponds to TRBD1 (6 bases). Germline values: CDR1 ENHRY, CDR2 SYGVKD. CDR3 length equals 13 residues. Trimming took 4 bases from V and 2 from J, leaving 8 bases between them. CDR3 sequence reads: CAISAGVQETQYF. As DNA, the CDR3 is TGTGCCATCAGTGCAGGGGTTCAAGAGACCCAGTACTTC.

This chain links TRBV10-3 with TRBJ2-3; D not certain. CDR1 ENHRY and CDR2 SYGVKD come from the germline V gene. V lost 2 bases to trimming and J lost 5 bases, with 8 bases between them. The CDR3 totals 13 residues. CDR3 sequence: CAISEIDRDTQYF. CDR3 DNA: TGTGCCATCAGTGAGATCGATAGAGATACGCAGTATTTT.

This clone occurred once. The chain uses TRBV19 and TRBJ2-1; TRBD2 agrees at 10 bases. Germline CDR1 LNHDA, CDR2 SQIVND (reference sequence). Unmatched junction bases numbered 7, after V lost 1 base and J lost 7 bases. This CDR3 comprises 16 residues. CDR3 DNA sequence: TGTGCCAGTAGTATAGGGCTAGCGGGAGCAGGGAATGAGCAGTTCTTC. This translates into CASSIGLAGAGNEQFF.

Here the CDR3 reads CASTSSGFDAEKLFF. In DNA, the CDR3 is TGTGCCAGCACTAGTTCAGGGTTTGATGCGGAAAAACTGTTTTTT. The genes are TRBV6-5 and TRBJ1-4, with D possibly TRBD1 on 5 matching bases. Trimming stripped 7 bases from V and 8 bases from J, with 20 bases between. This CDR3 contains 15 residues. Looked up from germline, CDR1 is MNHEY and CDR2 is SVGAGI.

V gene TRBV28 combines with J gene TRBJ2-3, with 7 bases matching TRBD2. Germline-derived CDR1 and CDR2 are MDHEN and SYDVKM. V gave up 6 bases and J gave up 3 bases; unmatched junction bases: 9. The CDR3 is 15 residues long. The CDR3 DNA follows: TGTGCCAGCAGCTTCCTTCCGCGGGGGACAGATACGCAGTATTTT. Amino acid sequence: CASSFLPRGTDTQYF.

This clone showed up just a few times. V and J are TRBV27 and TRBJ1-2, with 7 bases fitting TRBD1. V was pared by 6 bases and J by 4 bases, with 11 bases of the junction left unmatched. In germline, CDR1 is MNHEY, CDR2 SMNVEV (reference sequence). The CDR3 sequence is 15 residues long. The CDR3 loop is CASRGTAPGGYGYTF. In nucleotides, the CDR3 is TGTGCCAGCAGGGGGACGGCCCCAGGGGGCTATGGCTACACCTTC.